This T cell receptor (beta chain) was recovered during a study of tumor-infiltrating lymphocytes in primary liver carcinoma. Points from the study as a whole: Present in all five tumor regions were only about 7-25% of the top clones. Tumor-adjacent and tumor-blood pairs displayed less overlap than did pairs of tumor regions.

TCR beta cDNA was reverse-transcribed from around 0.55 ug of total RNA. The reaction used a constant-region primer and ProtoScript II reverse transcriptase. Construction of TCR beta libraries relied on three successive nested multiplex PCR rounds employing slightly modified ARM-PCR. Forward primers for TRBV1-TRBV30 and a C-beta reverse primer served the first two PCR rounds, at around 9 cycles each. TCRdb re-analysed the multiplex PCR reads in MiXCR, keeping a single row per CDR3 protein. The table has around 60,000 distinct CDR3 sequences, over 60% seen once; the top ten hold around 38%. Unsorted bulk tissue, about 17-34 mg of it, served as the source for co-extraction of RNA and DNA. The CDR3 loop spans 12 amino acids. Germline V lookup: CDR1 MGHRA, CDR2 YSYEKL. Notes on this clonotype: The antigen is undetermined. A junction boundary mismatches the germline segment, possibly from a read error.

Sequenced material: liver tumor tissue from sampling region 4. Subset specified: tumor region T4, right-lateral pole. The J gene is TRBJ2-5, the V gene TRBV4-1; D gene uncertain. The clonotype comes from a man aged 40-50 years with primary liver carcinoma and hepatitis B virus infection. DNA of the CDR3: TGCCCCAGCAGCCAAGATTCCCCGGCCCAGTACTTC. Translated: CPSSQDSPAQYF.